This T cell receptor (beta chain) is drawn from a study of early T cells in non-severe SARS-CoV-2 infection. This clonotype came up many times. Trimming took off 0 bases at V and 4 bases at J, with 12 bases between the two ends. The CDR3 length is 15 residues. TCRdb itself ran the 5' RACE reads through MiXCR, one entry per CDR3 protein. The sample lists about 68,000 distinct CDR3 sequences; more than 10% were seen once. This rearrangement joins TRBV12-3 or TRBV12-4 to TRBJ1-2, with unresolved D. The clonotype was recovered from an adult who was a healthcare worker with PCR-confirmed SARS-CoV-2 infection or an uninfected control (not recorded which). What was sequenced was whole blood. CDR3 coding DNA: TGTGCCAGCAGTTTAGCGCCCGGGTCTGCCTATGGCTACACCTTC. It yields the protein CASSLAPGSAYGYTF.